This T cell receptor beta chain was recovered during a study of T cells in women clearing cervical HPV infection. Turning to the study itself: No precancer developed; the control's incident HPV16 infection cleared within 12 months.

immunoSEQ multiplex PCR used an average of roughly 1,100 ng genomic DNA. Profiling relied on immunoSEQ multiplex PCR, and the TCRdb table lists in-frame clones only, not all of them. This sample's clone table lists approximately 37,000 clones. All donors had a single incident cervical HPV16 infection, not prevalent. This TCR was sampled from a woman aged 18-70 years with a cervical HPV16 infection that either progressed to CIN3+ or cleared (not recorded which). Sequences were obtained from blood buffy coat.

The CDR3 is CASSPSSGRETDYTF. CDR3 bases read: TGTGCCAGCTCACCATCTTCTGGGCGGGAGACTGAC. The V gene is TRBV18, the J gene TRBJ1-2, with D hard to call. The read ends 3 residues early relative to the CDR3; the germline J gene fills the gap. CDR1 KGHSH and CDR2 LQKENI come from the germline V gene. The CDR3 is 15 residues long.